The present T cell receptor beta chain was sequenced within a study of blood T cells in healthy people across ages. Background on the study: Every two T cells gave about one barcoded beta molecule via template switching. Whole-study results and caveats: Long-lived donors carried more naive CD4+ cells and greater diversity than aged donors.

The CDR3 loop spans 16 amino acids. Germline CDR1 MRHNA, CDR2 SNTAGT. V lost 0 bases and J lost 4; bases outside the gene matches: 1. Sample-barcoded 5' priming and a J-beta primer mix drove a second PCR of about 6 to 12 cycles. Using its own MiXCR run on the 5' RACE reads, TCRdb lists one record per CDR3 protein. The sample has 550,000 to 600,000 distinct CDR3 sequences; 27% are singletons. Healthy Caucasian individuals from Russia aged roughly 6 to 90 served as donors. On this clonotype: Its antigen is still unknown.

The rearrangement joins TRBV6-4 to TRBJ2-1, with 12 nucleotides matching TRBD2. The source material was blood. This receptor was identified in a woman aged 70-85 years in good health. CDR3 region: CASSDSGTSGYNEQFF. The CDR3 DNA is TGTGCCAGCAGTGACTCAGGGACTAGCGGGTACAATGAGCAGTTCTTC.